The source of this T cell receptor beta chain is a study of CD8 T cells in ankylosing spondylitis. Germline lookup yields CDR1 MGHDK and CDR2 SYGVNS. The CDR3 loop spans 14 amino acids. Deletions cut 4 bases from V and 4 bases from J, with 13 bases between. TCRdb recomputed calls from the 5' RACE reads with MiXCR, one row per CDR3 protein. The profile shows roughly 150,000 distinct CDR3 sequences, roughly 30% of them singletons. Sequenced sample: synovial fluid, either unsorted or a sorted T cell fraction (not recorded which). V gene TRBV25-1 combines with J gene TRBJ1-1; D call uncertain. The TCR comes from a male donor with ankylosing spondylitis. The CDR3 region is CASSGSPQITEAFF. Written as DNA, the CDR3 is TGTGCCAGCAGTGGCAGCCCACAGATCACTGAAGCTTTCTTT.